This T cell receptor (beta chain) was identified during a study of T-cell memory formation after mild COVID-19. The germline V and J ends were trimmed by 5 bases and 6 bases, with 15 bases remaining between them. CDR1 SGHTA and CDR2 FQGNSA come from the germline V gene. This CDR3 comprises 14 residues. In TCRdb, the 5' RACE reads were re-called with MiXCR into one record per CDR3 protein. The sample lists 470,000 or so distinct CDR3 sequences, approximately 20% occurring once. Study-wide points: Later expanders leaned CD4+, whereas clones that contracted between day 15 and 85 were balanced CD4/CD8. For contracting clones, CD4+ ones sat mainly in CM and EM, CD8+ in EMRA.

This clonotype has just a few counts. Its matching antigen is unknown. What was sequenced was PBMCs or a T cell subset sorted from them (not recorded which). The gene calls are TRBV7-2 and TRBJ2-3; D is undetermined. This sequence originates from an adult woman who had mild COVID-19 (a few samples of this study predate the infection). Cell type and time point are not known. The CDR3 here is CASSPMRLRDTQYF. The CDR3 nucleotides are TGTGCCAGCAGCCCCATGCGGTTGCGGGATACGCAGTATTTT.